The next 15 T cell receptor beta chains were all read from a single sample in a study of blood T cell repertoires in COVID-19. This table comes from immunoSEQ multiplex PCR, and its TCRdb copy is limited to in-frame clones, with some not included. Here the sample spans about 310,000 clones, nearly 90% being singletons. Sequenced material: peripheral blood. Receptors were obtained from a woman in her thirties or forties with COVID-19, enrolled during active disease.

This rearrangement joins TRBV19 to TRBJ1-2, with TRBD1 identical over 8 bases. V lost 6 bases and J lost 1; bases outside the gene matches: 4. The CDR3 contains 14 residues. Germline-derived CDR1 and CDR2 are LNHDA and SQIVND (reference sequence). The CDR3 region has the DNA TGTGCCAGTAGGAGGACAGGGAGTAACTATGGCTACACCTTC. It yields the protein CASRRTGSNYGYTF.

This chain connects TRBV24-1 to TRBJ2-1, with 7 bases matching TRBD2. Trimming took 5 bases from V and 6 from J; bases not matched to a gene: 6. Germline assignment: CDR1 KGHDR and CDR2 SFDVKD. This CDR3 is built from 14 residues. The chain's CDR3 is CATSAGLLSNEQFF. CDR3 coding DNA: TGTGCCACCAGTGCGGGACTACTAAGCAATGAGCAGTTCTTC.

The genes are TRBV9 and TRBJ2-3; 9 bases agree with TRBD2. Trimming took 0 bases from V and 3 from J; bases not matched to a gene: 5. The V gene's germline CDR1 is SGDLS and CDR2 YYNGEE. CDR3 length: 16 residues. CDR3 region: CASSVEAGGPTDTQYF. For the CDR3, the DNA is TGTGCCAGCAGCGTAGAGGCGGGAGGGCCGACAGATACGCAGTATTTT. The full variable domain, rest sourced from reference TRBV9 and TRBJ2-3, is DSGVTQTPKHLITATGQRVTLRCSPRSGDLSVYWYQQSLDQGLQFLIQYYNGEERAKGNILERFSAQQFPDLHSELNLSSLELGDSALYFCASSVEAGGPTDTQYFGPGTRLTVL.

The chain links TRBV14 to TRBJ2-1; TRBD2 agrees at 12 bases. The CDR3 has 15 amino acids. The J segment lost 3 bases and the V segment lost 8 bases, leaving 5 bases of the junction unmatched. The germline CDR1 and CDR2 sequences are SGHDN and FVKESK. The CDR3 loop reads CASAWTSGVYNEQFF. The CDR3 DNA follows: TGTGCCAGCGCCTGGACTAGCGGGGTCTACAATGAGCAGTTCTTC.

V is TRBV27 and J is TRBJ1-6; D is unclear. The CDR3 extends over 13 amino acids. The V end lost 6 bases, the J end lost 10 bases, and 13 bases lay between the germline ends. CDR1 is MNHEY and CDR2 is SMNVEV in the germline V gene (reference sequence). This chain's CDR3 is CASRITGYSPLHF. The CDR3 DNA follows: TGTGCCAGCAGGATAACGGGTTACTCACCCCTCCACTTT.

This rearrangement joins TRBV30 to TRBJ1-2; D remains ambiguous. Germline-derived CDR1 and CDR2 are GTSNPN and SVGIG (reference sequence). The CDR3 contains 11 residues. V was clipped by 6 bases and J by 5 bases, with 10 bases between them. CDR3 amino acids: CACWKEYGYTF. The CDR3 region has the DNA TGTGCCTGTTGGAAGGAGTATGGCTACACCTTC.

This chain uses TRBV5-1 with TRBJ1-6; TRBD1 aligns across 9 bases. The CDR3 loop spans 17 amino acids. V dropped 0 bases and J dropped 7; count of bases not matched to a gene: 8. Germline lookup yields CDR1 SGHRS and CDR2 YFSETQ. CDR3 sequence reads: CASSLARGQGRNSPLHF. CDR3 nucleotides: TGCGCCAGCAGCTTGGCCCGAGGACAGGGGAGGAATTCACCCCTCCACTTT. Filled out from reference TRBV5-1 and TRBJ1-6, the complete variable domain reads KAGVTQTPRYLIKTRGQQVTLSCSPISGHRSVSWYQQTPGQGLQFLFEYFSETQRNKGNFPGRFSGRQFSNSRSEMNVSTLELGDSALYLCASSLARGQGRNSPLHFGNGTRLTVT.

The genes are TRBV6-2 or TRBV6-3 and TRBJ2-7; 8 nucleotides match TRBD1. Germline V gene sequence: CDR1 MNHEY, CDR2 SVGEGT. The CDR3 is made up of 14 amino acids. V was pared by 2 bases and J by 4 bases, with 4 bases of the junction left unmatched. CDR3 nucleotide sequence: TGTGCCAGCAGTTACCGGGGACAGGATTACGAGCAGTACTTC. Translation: CASSYRGQDYEQYF.

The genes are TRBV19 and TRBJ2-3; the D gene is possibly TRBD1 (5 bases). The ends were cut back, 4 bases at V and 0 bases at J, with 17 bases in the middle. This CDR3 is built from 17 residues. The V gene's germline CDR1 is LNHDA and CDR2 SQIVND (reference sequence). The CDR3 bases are TGTGCCAGTAGTACCCACCAAGGGGCACCTAGCACAGATACGCAGTATTTT. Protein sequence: CASSTHQGAPSTDTQYF.

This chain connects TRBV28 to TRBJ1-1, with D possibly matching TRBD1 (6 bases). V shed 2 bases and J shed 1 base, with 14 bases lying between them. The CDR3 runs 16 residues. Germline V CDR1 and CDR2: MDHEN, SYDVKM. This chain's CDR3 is CASSLTTGTKNTEAFF. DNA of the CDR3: TGTGCCAGCAGTTTAACAACCGGGACAAAGAACACTGAAGCTTTCTTT.

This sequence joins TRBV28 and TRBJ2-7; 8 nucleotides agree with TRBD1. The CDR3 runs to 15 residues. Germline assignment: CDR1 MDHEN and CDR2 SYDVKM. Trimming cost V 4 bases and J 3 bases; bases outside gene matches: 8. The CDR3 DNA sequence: TGTGCCAGCAGTTCCCCCGGGACAGGTAACTACGAGCAGTACTTC. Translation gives CASSSPGTGNYEQYF.

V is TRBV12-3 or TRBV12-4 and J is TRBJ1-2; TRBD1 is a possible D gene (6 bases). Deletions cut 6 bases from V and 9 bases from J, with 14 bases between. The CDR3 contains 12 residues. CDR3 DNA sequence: TGTGCCAGCAGCCCAAGCAGGGGTCGCTACACCTTC. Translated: CASSPSRGRYTF.

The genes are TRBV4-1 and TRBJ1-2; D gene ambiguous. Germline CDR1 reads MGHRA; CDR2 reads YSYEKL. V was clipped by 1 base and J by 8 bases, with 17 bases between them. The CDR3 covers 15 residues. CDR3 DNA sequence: TGCGCCAGCAGCCAAGCGCACGAGGGCCTGTGGGGCTACACCTTC. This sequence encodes CASSQAHEGLWGYTF.

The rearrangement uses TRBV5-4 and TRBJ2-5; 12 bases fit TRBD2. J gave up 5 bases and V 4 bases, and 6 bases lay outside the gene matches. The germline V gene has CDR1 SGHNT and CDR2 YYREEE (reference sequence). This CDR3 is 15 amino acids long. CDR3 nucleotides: TGTGCCAGCAGCAGGACTAGCGGGGCTGGCGAGACCCAGTACTTC. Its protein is CASSRTSGAGETQYF.

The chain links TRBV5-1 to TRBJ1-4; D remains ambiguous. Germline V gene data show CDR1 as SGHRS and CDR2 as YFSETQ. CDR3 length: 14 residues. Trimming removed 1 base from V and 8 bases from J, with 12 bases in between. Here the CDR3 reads CASSLSRVEEKLFF. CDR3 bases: TGCGCCAGCAGCTTGTCGCGTGTTGAGGAAAAACTGTTTTTT.